A selection of T cell receptor beta chains follows, all from one sample in a study of OX40 agonist ivuxolimab in advanced cancers. Data came from immunoSEQ multiplex PCR; TCRdb stores just in-frame clones and leaves some out. This sample has around 40,000 clones, with around four fifths found just once. Sample: CD4+ or CD8+ T cells sorted from blood, taken in a trial of the OX40 agonist ivuxolimab. These receptors came from an adult with an advanced solid tumor such as melanoma, head and neck, liver or kidney cancer. The CDR3 runs from the conserved cysteine through the conserved F or W. A D gene is named only where the DNA matches it firmly. For some rows the clone size is stated as once, few or many, or as a class when expanded; others skip it.

D gene: .; clone size: .; J gene: TRBJ2-5; V gene: TRBV15; CDR3 protein: CATSRAGTPEEETQYF; CDR3 DNA: TGTGCCACCAGCAGAGCCGGGACGCCGGAGGAAGAGACCCAGTACTTC
D gene: .; clone size: .; J gene: TRBJ2-3; V gene: TRBV29-1; CDR3 protein: CSESGGTDTQYF; CDR3 DNA: TGCAGCGAGTCAGGGGGCACAGATACGCAGTATTTT
D gene: .; clone size: .; J gene: TRBJ1-1; V gene: TRBV7-9; CDR3 protein: CASSLGGGNTEAFF; CDR3 DNA: TGTGCCAGCAGCTTAGGAGGAGGGAACACTGAAGCTTTCTTT
D gene: .; clone size: .; J gene: TRBJ1-2; V gene: TRBV19; CDR3 protein: CASRGRQEGPHYGYTF; CDR3 DNA: TGTGCCAGTAGGGGGAGGCAAGAAGGCCCCCACTATGGCTACACCTTC
D gene: TRBD1; clone size: .; J gene: TRBJ2-2; V gene: TRBV7-2; CDR3 protein: CASSPETGMFGELFF; CDR3 DNA: TGTGCCAGCAGCCCCGAGACAGGGATGTTCGGGGAGCTGTTTTTT
D gene: .; clone size: .; J gene: TRBJ1-2; V gene: TRBV7-2; CDR3 protein: CASSPDGSSNYGYTF; CDR3 DNA: TGTGCCAGCAGCCCGGACGGGTCTTCTAACTATGGCTACACCTTC
D gene: TRBD1; clone size: .; J gene: TRBJ1-5; V gene: TRBV5-8; CDR3 protein: CASSLTRTGFGSNQPQHF; CDR3 DNA: TGTGCCAGCAGCTTGACCCGGACAGGGTTTGGGAGCAATCAGCCCCAGCATTTT
D gene: .; clone size: .; J gene: TRBJ2-7; V gene: TRBV29-1; CDR3 protein: CSVVSSEQYF; CDR3 DNA: TGCAGCGTTGTTAGCTCCGAGCAGTACTTC
D gene: .; clone size: .; J gene: TRBJ1-2; V gene: TRBV5-8; CDR3 protein: CASSIDGRTNYGYTF; CDR3 DNA: TGTGCCAGCAGCATCGACGGAAGGACAAACTATGGCTACACCTTC
D gene: .; clone size: .; J gene: TRBJ2-3; V gene: TRBV7-6; CDR3 protein: CASSLGVDTQYF; CDR3 DNA: TGTGCCAGCAGCTTAGGGGTAGATACGCAGTATTTT
D gene: .; clone size: .; J gene: TRBJ2-1; V gene: TRBV9; CDR3 protein: CASSVAGYNEQFF; CDR3 DNA: TGTGCCAGCAGCGTTGCAGGTTACAATGAGCAGTTCTTC
D gene: TRBD2; clone size: few; J gene: TRBJ2-1; V gene: TRBV7-8; CDR3 protein: CASSWGRGGNEQFF; CDR3 DNA: TGTGCCAGCAGCTGGGGGAGGGGTGGCAATGAGCAGTTCTTC
D gene: TRBD2; clone size: .; J gene: TRBJ2-5; V gene: TRBV11-2; CDR3 protein: CASTGDGLAGEETQYF; CDR3 DNA: TGTGCCAGCACCGGCGATGGACTAGCGGGAGAAGAGACCCAGTACTTC
D gene: .; clone size: .; J gene: TRBJ1-1; V gene: TRBV5-6; CDR3 protein: CASSLMGAFMNTEAFF; CDR3 DNA: TGTGCCAGCAGCTTGATGGGGGCCTTCATGAACACTGAAGCTTTCTTT
D gene: TRBD1; clone size: once; J gene: TRBJ2-3; V gene: TRBV9; CDR3 protein: CASSVEGAKGDTQYF; CDR3 DNA: TGTGCCAGCAGCGTAGAGGGGGCCAAGGGAGATACGCAGTATTTT
D gene: TRBD2; clone size: .; J gene: TRBJ2-7; V gene: TRBV7-8; CDR3 protein: CASSLDTRLAGPYEQYF; CDR3 DNA: TGTGCCAGCAGCTTAGATACTAGACTAGCGGGGCCGTACGAGCAGTACTTC
D gene: TRBD2; clone size: .; J gene: TRBJ2-1; V gene: TRBV11-2; CDR3 protein: CASSLGLAGGPALFF; CDR3 DNA: TGTGCCAGCAGCTTAGGGTTAGCGGGAGGGCCGGCCTTGTTCTTC
D gene: .; clone size: .; J gene: TRBJ2-3; V gene: TRBV2; CDR3 protein: CATTHRPDTQYF; CDR3 DNA: TGTGCCACCACTCACAGACCAGATACGCAGTATTTT
D gene: .; clone size: .; J gene: TRBJ2-7; V gene: TRBV2; CDR3 protein: CASGDGLYEQYF; CDR3 DNA: TGTGCCAGTGGGGACGGATTATACGAGCAGTACTTC
D gene: TRBD2; clone size: .; J gene: TRBJ2-3; V gene: TRBV19; CDR3 protein: CASSIDRLAGTDTQYF; CDR3 DNA: TGTGCCAGTAGTATAGACCGACTAGCGGGCACAGATACGCAGTATTTT
D gene: TRBD2; clone size: .; J gene: TRBJ2-5; V gene: TRBV6-5; CDR3 protein: CASSYGSGIGETQYF; CDR3 DNA: TGTGCCAGCAGTTACGGGAGCGGGATTGGGGAGACCCAGTACTTC
D gene: TRBD1; clone size: .; J gene: TRBJ1-1; V gene: TRBV6-5; CDR3 protein: CASRTLTGDNTEAFF; CDR3 DNA: TGTGCCAGCAGGACTCTTACAGGGGATAACACTGAAGCTTTCTTT
D gene: .; clone size: .; J gene: TRBJ1-1; V gene: TRBV7-9; CDR3 protein: CASSLKDSGITFF; CDR3 DNA: TGTGCCAGCAGCTTAAAAGACTCAGGGATAACTTTCTTT
D gene: .; clone size: .; J gene: TRBJ2-2; V gene: TRBV11-3; CDR3 protein: CASSLSGGTGELFF; CDR3 DNA: TGTGCCAGCAGCTTAAGTGGGGGCACCGGGGAGCTGTTTTTT
D gene: .; clone size: .; J gene: TRBJ1-3; V gene: TRBV7-9; CDR3 protein: CASSLLPRAGGNTIYF; CDR3 DNA: TGTGCCAGCAGCTTACTTCCGAGGGCAGGAGGAAACACCATATATTTT
D gene: TRBD1; clone size: few; J gene: TRBJ1-1; V gene: TRBV2; CDR3 protein: CASLLQGAVNTEAFF; CDR3 DNA: TGTGCCAGCCTCTTACAGGGGGCCGTGAACACTGAAGCTTTCTTT
D gene: .; clone size: .; J gene: TRBJ1-2; V gene: TRBV28; CDR3 protein: CASIMGGNYGYTF; CDR3 DNA: TGTGCCAGCATTATGGGGGGGAACTATGGCTACACCTTC
D gene: TRBD2; clone size: .; J gene: TRBJ2-5; V gene: TRBV28; CDR3 protein: CASSLAGGGETQYF; CDR3 DNA: TGTGCCAGCAGTTTGGCGGGAGGAGGGGAGACCCAGTACTTC
D gene: .; clone size: .; J gene: TRBJ2-7; V gene: TRBV29-1; CDR3 protein: CSVARPTSYEQYF; CDR3 DNA: TGCAGCGTCGCCCGGCCTACATCTTACGAGCAGTACTTC
D gene: .; clone size: .; J gene: TRBJ2-7; V gene: TRBV6-6; CDR3 protein: CASRTDTGTYEQYF; CDR3 DNA: TGTGCCAGCAGAACCGACACGGGTACCTACGAGCAGTACTTC
D gene: .; clone size: .; J gene: TRBJ2-7; V gene: TRBV27; CDR3 protein: CASSSQGLSGQYF; CDR3 DNA: TGTGCCAGCAGTTCACAGGGCCTAAGCGGGCAGTACTTC
D gene: .; clone size: .; J gene: TRBJ2-2; V gene: TRBV7-6; CDR3 protein: CASTLWTGELFF; CDR3 DNA: TGTGCCAGCACCCTTTGGACCGGGGAGCTGTTTTTT
D gene: TRBD2; clone size: .; J gene: TRBJ2-7; V gene: TRBV7-3; CDR3 protein: CASSLERAGGGYEQYF; CDR3 DNA: TGTGCCAGCAGCTTAGAGAGGGCGGGAGGCGGATACGAGCAGTACTTC
D gene: .; clone size: .; J gene: TRBJ2-2; V gene: TRBV13; CDR3 protein: CASSPRLSNTGELFF; CDR3 DNA: TGTGCCAGCAGCCCTCGACTCTCAAACACCGGGGAGCTGTTTTTT
D gene: TRBD2; clone size: .; J gene: TRBJ2-3; V gene: TRBV4-1; CDR3 protein: CASSQSLSAAGVYADTQYF; CDR3 DNA: TGCGCCAGCAGCCAATCCCTGAGCGCAGCGGGAGTTTACGCAGATACGCAGTATTTT
D gene: .; clone size: once; J gene: TRBJ2-7; V gene: TRBV18; CDR3 protein: CASSKGSPYEQYF; CDR3 DNA: TGTGCCAGCTCGAAGGGGTCCCCTTACGAGCAGTACTTC
D gene: .; clone size: .; J gene: TRBJ2-3; V gene: TRBV18; CDR3 protein: CASSPPAGTPSADTQYF; CDR3 DNA: TGTGCCAGCTCACCACCTGCTGGGACACCGTCGGCAGATACGCAGTATTTT
D gene: TRBD2; clone size: .; J gene: TRBJ2-7; V gene: TRBV30; CDR3 protein: CAWRKTGTSGTHEQYF; CDR3 DNA: TGTGCCTGGAGAAAAACCGGGACTAGCGGGACCCACGAGCAGTACTTC
D gene: .; clone size: once; J gene: TRBJ1-3; V gene: TRBV6-5; CDR3 protein: CASSYSGVAGNTIYF; CDR3 DNA: TGTGCCAGCAGTTACTCAGGGGTAGCTGGAAACACCATATATTTT
D gene: .; clone size: .; J gene: TRBJ2-5; V gene: TRBV5-4; CDR3 protein: CASSLVGDGETQYF; CDR3 DNA: TGTGCCAGCAGCTTAGTAGGGGACGGAGAGACCCAGTACTTC
D gene: .; clone size: .; J gene: TRBJ2-1; V gene: TRBV15; CDR3 protein: CATSRDMQTNEQFF; CDR3 DNA: TGTGCCACCAGCAGAGATATGCAGACGAATGAGCAGTTCTTC
D gene: .; clone size: .; J gene: TRBJ2-7; V gene: TRBV7-2; CDR3 protein: CASSFRGGEQYF; CDR3 DNA: TGTGCCAGCAGCTTTCGTGGCGGCGAGCAGTACTTC
D gene: .; clone size: .; J gene: TRBJ1-1; V gene: TRBV5-1; CDR3 protein: CASSLASGSKGTEAFF; CDR3 DNA: TGCGCCAGCAGCTTGGCCTCGGGGTCTAAAGGGACTGAAGCTTTCTTT
D gene: .; clone size: once; J gene: TRBJ1-4; V gene: TRBV10-3; CDR3 protein: CAISESADRVREKLFF; CDR3 DNA: TGTGCCATCAGTGAGTCGGCGGACAGAGTACGCGAAAAACTGTTTTTT
D gene: .; clone size: .; J gene: TRBJ1-4; V gene: TRBV7-9; CDR3 protein: CASSWAEVEKLFF; CDR3 DNA: TGTGCCAGCAGCTGGGCGGAGGTGGAAAAACTGTTTTTT
D gene: .; clone size: .; J gene: TRBJ1-4; V gene: TRBV2; CDR3 protein: CASRPTATNEKLFF; CDR3 DNA: TGTGCCAGCAGGCCGACAGCAACTAATGAAAAACTGTTTTTT
D gene: TRBD1; clone size: .; J gene: TRBJ2-5; V gene: TRBV4-1; CDR3 protein: CASSQEGRGRKRNQETQYF; CDR3 DNA: TGCGCCAGCAGCCAAGAGGGCAGGGGGCGAAAAAGAAACCAAGAGACCCAGTACTTC
D gene: TRBD1; clone size: .; J gene: TRBJ2-7; V gene: TRBV19; CDR3 protein: CASSSLTGGNYEQYF; CDR3 DNA: TGTGCCAGTAGTTCTCTCACAGGGGGGAACTACGAGCAGTACTTC
D gene: TRBD1; clone size: .; J gene: TRBJ1-2; V gene: TRBV6-5; CDR3 protein: CASSFSPTRQGYGYTF; CDR3 DNA: TGTGCCAGCAGTTTCTCCCCCACGCGACAGGGCTATGGCTACACCTTC
D gene: TRBD2; clone size: .; J gene: TRBJ2-5; V gene: TRBV2; CDR3 protein: CASSYGTSRETQYF; CDR3 DNA: TGTGCCAGCAGTTACGGGACTAGTCGAGAGACCCAGTACTTC